The 9 T cell receptor beta chains reported below all come from one sample, sequenced in a study of cytomegalovirus exposure and HLA in healthy donors. It was with 60 Vbeta and 13 Jbeta primers that the PCR ran. Only in-frame clones appear in the TCRdb table, and some are missing; sequencing was by immunoSEQ multiplex PCR. In the table there are about 130,000 clones, around 84% of which are singletons. Specimen: PBMCs. These receptors were collected from a young woman in good health and CMV-seropositive.

The chain recombines TRBV9 with TRBJ1-2; possible D gene TRBD1, 6 bases. Germline V gives CDR1 SGDLS, CDR2 YYNGEE. The CDR3 is made up of 13 amino acids. V was clipped by 6 bases and J by 8 bases, with 17 bases between them. CDR3 nucleotide sequence: TGTGCCAGCACACAGGGCACCCTGGGAGGCTACACCTTC. Protein: CASTQGTLGGYTF. The full variable domain, its missing parts supplied by reference TRBV9 and TRBJ1-2, is DSGVTQTPKHLITATGQRVTLRCSPRSGDLSVYWYQQSLDQGLQFLIQYYNGEERAKGNILERFSAQQFPDLHSELNLSSLELGDSALYFCASTQGTLGGYTFGSGTRLTVV.

The V and J genes are TRBV27 and TRBJ2-7; the match to TRBD2 covers 9 bases. After removal of 3 bases from V and 2 bases from J, the junction contained 5 bases not matched to a gene. Germline loops: CDR1 MNHEY, CDR2 SMNVEV (reference sequence). The CDR3 runs 15 residues. The CDR3 nucleotides read TGTGCCAGCAGTTTTTCAGCGGGGGGCACCTACGAGCAGTACTTC. It codes for CASSFSAGGTYEQYF.

V gene TRBV18 combines with J gene TRBJ2-5, with D uncertain. Trimming took off 0 bases at V and 1 base at J, with 9 bases between the two ends. This CDR3 is 15 amino acids long. Germline loops: CDR1 KGHSH, CDR2 LQKENI. The CDR3 DNA sequence: TGTGCCAGCTCACCACCTCCTGCGGCCCAAGAGACCCAGTACTTC. This translates into CASSPPPAAQETQYF.

The chain's CDR3 is CASSQVSSEGGNQPQHF. The CDR3 DNA sequence: TGCGCCAGCAGCCAAGTGTCTAGTGAGGGCGGAAATCAGCCCCAGCATTTT. This sequence joins TRBV4-1 and TRBJ1-5; D ambiguous. With 1 base removed from V and 4 bases from J, the gap between germline ends came to 17 bases. Germline assignment: CDR1 MGHRA and CDR2 YSYEKL. CDR3 length: 17 residues.

The rearrangement uses TRBV28 and TRBJ2-4; possible D gene TRBD2, 5 bases. The CDR3 length is 13 residues. Germline V gives CDR1 MDHEN, CDR2 SYDVKM. The germline V and J ends were trimmed by 2 bases and 12 bases, with 14 bases remaining between them. The CDR3 reads CASSLIEGTTQYF. The CDR3 coding sequence is TGTGCCAGCAGTTTAATAGAGGGAACAACTCAGTACTTC.

The V call is TRBV6-5, the J call TRBJ1-1; D is possibly TRBD1 (5 bases). The CDR3 spans 11 residues. Germline V gives CDR1 MNHEY, CDR2 SVGAGI. Between the trimmed V and J ends, which lost 7 bases and 7 bases, there was a span of 10 bases. The CDR3 loop is CASKTQVEAFF. For the CDR3, the DNA is TGTGCCAGCAAGACACAGGTTGAAGCTTTCTTT.

A remark on this clone: At one end the junction does not follow the germline gene, possibly because of a read error. The CDR3 region has the DNA TGTGCCAGCAGTCCGTGGGACACCCAAGGGACCCAGTACTTC. Amino acids: CASSPWDTQGTQYF. The V call is TRBV27, the J call TRBJ2-5, with a weak D call TRBD1 (6 bases). CDR3 length: 14 residues. Per germline, CDR1 MNHEY and CDR2 SMNVEV (reference sequence).

The table lists this clone with a few counts. The chain employs TRBV6-1 and TRBJ2-5; D gene uncertain. The CDR3 sequence is 15 residues long. Trimming removed 2 bases at V and 5 bases at J, with 15 bases between. Germline V lookup: CDR1 MNHNS, CDR2 SASEGT. The CDR3 loop is CASSENEPSQETQYF. In DNA form, the CDR3 reads TGTGCCAGCAGTGAAAATGAACCTAGTCAGGAGACCCAGTACTTC.

V usage is TRBV9 and J usage is TRBJ2-7, with a possible D match to TRBD1 (5 bases). The CDR3 covers 15 residues. Per germline, CDR1 SGDLS and CDR2 YYNGEE. Trimming cost V 4 bases and J 5 bases, with 19 bases left between them. The CDR3 DNA sequence: TGTGCCAGCAGCCCCCTTTTAGGGGCCGGTAACGAGCAGTACTTC. Amino acid sequence: CASSPLLGAGNEQYF.